The rows below give T cell receptor beta chains drawn from one sample of a study of T cells in localized non-small cell lung cancer. Sequenced by immunoSEQ multiplex PCR; TCRdb stores in-frame clones only, minus some. This table holds more than 20,000 clones, approximately 87% found once. The input for sequencing was PBMCs, taken before any cancer treatment. The receptor set was obtained from a man aged 35 to 70 with stage II lung adenocarcinoma. CDR3s include the opening cysteine and the closing phenylalanine or tryptophan. D genes are given only for firm matches. Clone size appears in some rows only: once, few, many, or a class for an expanded clone.

j_call | v_call | clone_size | d_call | cdr3_nt | cdr3_aa
TRBJ2-2 | TRBV9 | . | . | TGTGCCAGCAGCGTAGCCGGTAACACCGGGGAGCTGTTTTTT | CASSVAGNTGELFF
TRBJ1-2 | TRBV4-2 | . | TRBD1 | TGTGCCAGCAGCCAACGCGACAGGGACAACTATGGCTACACCTTC | CASSQRDRDNYGYTF
TRBJ2-7 | TRBV28 | . | TRBD1 | TGTGCCAGCGAGGGACAGGACTCCTACGAGCAGTACTTC | CASEGQDSYEQYF
TRBJ2-1 | TRBV6-6 | . | . | TGTGCCAGCAGTTACTCGTCCCTGGGTGGGGAAGTGGAGCAGTTCTTC | CASSYSSLGGEVEQFF
TRBJ2-7 | TRBV11-3 | few | . | TGTGCCAGCACACAAGGTTCCAGATACGAGCAGTACTTC | CASTQGSRYEQYF
TRBJ2-7 | TRBV11-2 | . | TRBD2 | TGTGCCAGCAGCTTCTCCCCCCTTCGGCGGGAGGGCCTCGAGCAGTACTTC | CASSFSPLRREGLEQYF
TRBJ1-1 | TRBV27 | few | . | TGTGCCAGCCGCAGAGAGGCTGAAGCTTTCTTT | CASRREAEAFF
TRBJ2-2 | TRBV28 | . | TRBD1 | TGTGCCAGCAGTTTATTTAAGGGGGCAAGAACCGGGGAGCTGTTTTTT | CASSLFKGARTGELFF
TRBJ2-6 | TRBV18 | . | . | TGTGCCAGCTCGCCGACAGCTTCTGGGGCCAACGTCCTGACTTTC | CASSPTASGANVLTF
TRBJ2-7 | TRBV15 | . | TRBD1 | TGTGCCACCAGTCCCCCGGGACAGGGGGCGGGCGAGCAGTACTTC | CATSPPGQGAGEQYF
TRBJ2-1 | TRBV7-9 | few | . | TGTGCCAGCAGCCGCGGTACGGAGGCGTTAGGCAATGAGCAGTTCTTC | CASSRGTEALGNEQFF
TRBJ2-2 | TRBV19 | . | . | TGTGCCAGTAGGGGGGATTGGGCCGGGGAGCTGTTTTTT | CASRGDWAGELFF
TRBJ1-6 | TRBV5-6 | . | . | TGTGCCAGCGGCACGGCCTTCTCACCCCTCCACTTT | CASGTAFSPLHF
TRBJ1-6 | TRBV2 | . | TRBD1 | TGTGCCAGCCAATTGACAGGGGAGAATTCACCCCTCCACTTT | CASQLTGENSPLHF
TRBJ1-5 | TRBV19 | few | . | TGTGCCAGTAGTATAGGGGACGGGACCTCATCTCAGCCCCAGCATTTT | CASSIGDGTSSQPQHF
TRBJ1-4 | TRBV7-7 | . | . | TGTGCTAGCAGCTTGGGCCCGGAGGGAAATGAAAAACTGTTTTTT | CASSLGPEGNEKLFF
TRBJ1-2 | TRBV29-1 | . | . | TGCAGCGTTGAGATTGGTGAGGCTGGCTACACCTTC | CSVEIGEAGYTF
TRBJ2-7 | TRBV27 | . | . | TGTGCCAGCAGCCCCGGGGAATTTAACTACGAGCAGTACTTC | CASSPGEFNYEQYF
TRBJ2-1 | TRBV10-3 | few | TRBD1 | TGTGCCATCAGAGTGGCACAGGGGAACAATGAGCAGTTCTTC | CAIRVAQGNNEQFF
TRBJ2-2 | TRBV30 | . | TRBD2 | TGTGCCTGGAGCGCCGGGGGGTCCGGGGAGCTGTTTTTT | CAWSAGGSGELFF
TRBJ2-7 | TRBV6-6 | . | . | TGTGCCAGCAGTTACGGTCCCTCCGCCTACGAGCAGTACTTC | CASSYGPSAYEQYF
TRBJ2-1 | TRBV5-1 | few | . | TGCGCCAGCAGCTTGGCCCAGGGAAACAATGAGCAGTTCTTC | CASSLAQGNNEQFF
TRBJ1-1 | TRBV6-6 | . | . | TGTGCCAGCATCCCCCGGGACTCCCGAAGGACTGAAGCTTTCTTT | CASIPRDSRRTEAFF
TRBJ2-1 | TRBV6-5 | . | . | TGTGCCAGCAGTTATCGGGCTCCGGGACCATTCAATGAGCAGTTCTTC | CASSYRAPGPFNEQFF
TRBJ2-3 | TRBV27 | . | . | TGTGCCAGCCGTCGGGGGATGAGCACAGATACGCAGTATTTT | CASRRGMSTDTQYF
TRBJ1-4 | TRBV4-2 | . | TRBD1 | TGTGCCAGCAGCCGGGATGAGACGGGACAGGGGGCGGGAAAACTGTTTTTT | CASSRDETGQGAGKLFF
TRBJ1-1 | TRBV5-4 | once | TRBD1 | TGTGCCAGCAGCCCGGGGGGACAGGGAGTGGGGGATGCTGAAGCTTTCTTT | CASSPGGQGVGDAEAFF
TRBJ2-7 | TRBV19 | few | TRBD1 | TGTGCCAGTAGTACACAGGGGACCTACGAGCAGTACTTC | CASSTQGTYEQYF
TRBJ1-2 | TRBV6-5 | . | TRBD1 | TGTGCCAGCCGCCCGGGACAGGGTGACTATGGCTACACCTTC | CASRPGQGDYGYTF
TRBJ2-7 | TRBV5-4 | . | . | TGTGCCAGCAGCCCAACCCCAAGGGGGAGCTCCTACGAGCAGTACTTC | CASSPTPRGSSYEQYF
TRBJ2-1 | TRBV29-1 | . | . | TGCAGCGTCCACGGGGTGGGAGGTGAGCAGTTCTTC | CSVHGVGGEQFF
TRBJ1-1 | TRBV4-1 | . | TRBD1 | TGCGCCAGCAGCCAAGGCCGGGCAGGGGGCGCGGACACTGAAGCTTTCTTT | CASSQGRAGGADTEAFF
TRBJ2-1 | TRBV7-3 | . | TRBD2 | TGTGCCAGCAGCTTAACCGGCTGGACTAGCGGGAGCAATGAGCAGTTCTTC | CASSLTGWTSGSNEQFF
TRBJ2-7 | TRBV12-5 | . | . | TGTGCTAGTGGTTTGTCAATGACTCCCGGGGAGCAGTACTTC | CASGLSMTPGEQYF
TRBJ1-6 | TRBV16 | . | . | TGTGCCAGCAGCCATCCGTCCTCCTATAATTCACCCCTCCACTTT | CASSHPSSYNSPLHF
TRBJ1-2 | TRBV30 | . | . | TGTGCCTGGAGTGAACAGGGAGAACGCTACACCTTC | CAWSEQGERYTF
TRBJ2-7 | TRBV10-3 | . | TRBD1 | TGTGCCATCAGTGATTCCGGGACAGGGGTCTTTTACGAGCAGTACTTC | CAISDSGTGVFYEQYF
TRBJ1-4 | TRBV15 | . | TRBD1 | TGTGCCACCAGCAAAAACCCCACAGGGGGCGGTGAAAAACTGTTTTTT | CATSKNPTGGGEKLFF
TRBJ2-5 | TRBV5-1 | . | . | TGCGCCAGCCGAAGGGGGAACCAAGAGACCCAGTACTTC | CASRRGNQETQYF
TRBJ2-3 | TRBV6-1 | . | . | TGTGCCAGCAAACCAGGGGGCACAGATACGCAGTATTTT | CASKPGGTDTQYF
TRBJ1-4 | TRBV15 | . | TRBD1 | TGTGCCACCAGCCCTCGGACAGGGAGAAATGAAAAACTGTTTTTT | CATSPRTGRNEKLFF
TRBJ1-1 | TRBV7-3 | . | . | TGTGCCAGCAGTTCGGCCCCACAGGGTGAAGCTTTCTTT | CASSSAPQGEAFF
TRBJ2-1 | TRBV6-1 | . | . | TGTGCCAGCTTAGGTCGAATCGAGCAGTTCTTC | CASLGRIEQFF